Shown below are 8 T cell receptor beta chains from a single sample sequenced in a study of regulatory T cells in long-lasting Graves disease. This sample's time point: newly diagnosed GD, antithyroid drugs for less than 3 months. Extracted RNA from PBMCs served as the source of the TCR library. Libraries of TCR beta came from iRepertoire HTBI primers plus Arm-PCR of CDR3 regions. TCRdb independently ran MiXCR on the multiplex PCR reads; one entry per CDR3 protein. The profile covers 560,000 or so distinct CDR3 sequences, with more than 15% appearing a single time and 12% taken by the ten largest. A further study also used this sample, focusing on T cells in Graves' hyperthyroidism and ophthalmopathy.

Material: peripheral blood mononuclear cells (PBMCs), obtained at new diagnosis, from a patient treated with antithyroid drugs. These receptors all come from a man between 18 and 35 years old with Graves disease.

This clonotype was seen a few times. The chain links TRBV27 to TRBJ2-3; the D gene is possibly TRBD2 (7 bases). The ends were cut back, 8 bases at V and 1 base at J, with 22 bases in the middle. Germline V gives CDR1 MNHEY, CDR2 SMNVEV (reference sequence). This CDR3 spans 17 amino acids. The CDR3 loop reads CASAAIGGASGTDTQYF. The CDR3, as DNA: TGTGCCAGCGCAGCCATAGGGGGGGCCTCCGGCACAGATACGCAGTATTTT.

This clonotype was found a few times. The rearrangement links TRBV6-2 or TRBV6-3 to TRBJ2-3; 10 positions match TRBD2. The germline gives CDR1 MNHEY, CDR2 SVGEGT. The J segment lost 2 bases and the V segment lost 2 bases, leaving 1 base of the junction unmatched. The CDR3 has 15 amino acids. Here the CDR3 reads CASSYGTSVTDTQYF. Here the CDR3 DNA reads TGTGCCAGCAGTTACGGGACTAGCGTCACAGATACGCAGTATTTT.

This clonotype was counted at least ten times. This rearrangement joins TRBV20-1 to TRBJ2-7, with 11 bases lining up with TRBD2. The V segment lost 5 bases and the J segment 3 bases; nucleotides outside the gene matches: 6. The CDR3 totals 14 residues. CDR1 and CDR2 from the germline V gene are DFQATT and SNEGSKA (reference sequence). The CDR3 region has the DNA TGCAGTGCTGTCTCTAGCGGGAGGAACTACGAGCAGTACTTC. It encodes CSAVSSGRNYEQYF.

This clonotype was found many times. The chain uses TRBV20-1 and TRBJ2-7; 9 bases align to TRBD2. V lost 5 bases, J lost 1 base, and 9 bases stayed unmatched. The CDR3 spans 15 residues. The germline gives CDR1 DFQATT, CDR2 SNEGSKA (reference sequence). DNA for the CDR3: TGCAGTGCTCCGCTAGCGGGGATTACTTCCTACGAGCAGTACTTC. Its translation: CSAPLAGITSYEQYF.

The J gene is TRBJ1-5, the V gene TRBV5-6, with 9 bases identical to TRBD1. The CDR3 runs to 15 residues. CDR1 and CDR2 from the germline V gene are SGHDT and YYEEEE. V lost 2 bases to trimming and J lost 4 bases; unmatched junction nucleotides: 4. The CDR3 loop reads CASSFGDRENQPQHF. CDR3 bases: TGTGCCAGCAGCTTCGGGGACAGGGAGAATCAGCCCCAGCATTTT.

This clonotype was found a few times. J is TRBJ1-5 and V is TRBV19; D is possibly TRBD1 (6 bases). Germline V CDR1 and CDR2: LNHDA, SQIVND (reference sequence). The CDR3 covers 16 residues. Trimming pared 5 bases from V and 4 bases from J, leaving 18 bases between. Written as DNA, the CDR3 is TGTGCCAGTAGTTTCTTGGCAGGGGAGCGGAATCAGCCCCAGCATTTT. Translating gives CASSFLAGERNQPQHF. Full variable domain (outside the CDR3, taken from reference TRBV19 and TRBJ1-5): DGGITQSPKYLFRKEGQNVTLSCEQNLNHDAMYWYRQDPGQGLRLIYYSQIVNDFQKGDIAEGYSVSREKKESFPLTVTSAQKNPTAFYLCASSFLAGERNQPQHFGDGTRLSIL.

This clonotype was counted at least ten times. This chain joins TRBV6-5 and TRBJ2-3, with TRBD2 matching 11 bases. Trimming removed 3 bases from V and 0 bases from J; junction bases left unmatched: 5. Germline CDR1 MNHEY, CDR2 SVGAGI. The CDR3 loop spans 17 amino acids. CDR3 sequence (DNA): TGTGCCAGCAGTTATGTCCTAGCGGGAGGAAGCACAGATACGCAGTATTTT. Its translation: CASSYVLAGGSTDTQYF.

This clonotype was observed a handful of times. The V gene is TRBV19, the J gene TRBJ2-2; the D gene is possibly TRBD2 (6 bases). The length of the CDR3 is 17 residues. The germline CDR1 and CDR2 sequences are LNHDA and SQIVND (reference sequence). V was trimmed by 3 bases and J by 0 bases, leaving 14 bases between them. CDR3 bases: TGTGCCAGTAGTATCCGGGGGACGGCGGCGAACACCGGGGAGCTGTTTTTT. As protein: CASSIRGTAANTGELFF.